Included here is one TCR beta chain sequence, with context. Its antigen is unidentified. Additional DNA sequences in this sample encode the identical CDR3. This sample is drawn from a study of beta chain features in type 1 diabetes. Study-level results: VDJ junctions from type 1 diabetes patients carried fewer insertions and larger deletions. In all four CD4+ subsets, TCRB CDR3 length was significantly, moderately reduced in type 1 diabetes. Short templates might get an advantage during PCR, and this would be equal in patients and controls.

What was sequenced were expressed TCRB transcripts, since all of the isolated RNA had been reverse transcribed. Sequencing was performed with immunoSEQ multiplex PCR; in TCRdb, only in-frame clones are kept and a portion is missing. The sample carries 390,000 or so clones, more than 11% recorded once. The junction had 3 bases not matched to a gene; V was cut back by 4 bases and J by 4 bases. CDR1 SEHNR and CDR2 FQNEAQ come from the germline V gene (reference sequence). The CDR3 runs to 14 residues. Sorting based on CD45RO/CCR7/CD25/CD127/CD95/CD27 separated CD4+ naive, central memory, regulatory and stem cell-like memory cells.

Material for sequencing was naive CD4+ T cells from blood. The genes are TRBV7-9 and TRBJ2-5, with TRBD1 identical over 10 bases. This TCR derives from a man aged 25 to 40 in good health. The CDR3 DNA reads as TGTGCCAGCAGCTCCGACAGGGGGCGAGAGACCCAGTACTTC. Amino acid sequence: CASSSDRGRETQYF.